The source of this T cell receptor beta chain is a study of CD8 T cells in ankylosing spondylitis. Trimming removed 3 bases at V and 4 bases at J, with 22 bases between. CDR1 and CDR2 from the germline V gene are MDHEN and SYDVKM. The CDR3 consists of 17 residues. Each CDR3 protein is one row after TCRdb ran MiXCR on the 5' RACE reads. The sample yields some 250,000 distinct CDR3 sequences, about 24% seen once. In regard to this clonotype: A much larger clonotype is one base distant, so this may be a read error. This CDR3 fails to terminate in the conserved phenylalanine or tryptophan, so it likely reflects a read error.

The origin of this receptor is a male donor with ankylosing spondylitis or in good health (not recorded which). The chain carries TRBV28 and TRBJ2-7; tentatively, D is TRBD1 (5 bases). The sequenced sample consisted of blood, either unsorted or a sorted T cell fraction (not recorded which). This CDR3 reads CASSLLTKKGFNYEQYL. The CDR3 DNA reads TGTGCCAGCAGTTTGCTGACCAAAAAGGGGTTTAATTACGAGCAGTACTTA.